This T cell receptor (beta chain) originates from a study of T cells in localized non-small cell lung cancer. TCRdb keeps only in-frame clones here, not all; method: immunoSEQ multiplex PCR. The repertoire consists of some 71,000 clones, with 84% occurring once and the leading ten covering roughly 12%. The germline V and J ends were trimmed by 0 bases and 8 bases, with 10 bases remaining between them. The CDR3 spans 13 residues. Germline lookup yields CDR1 SEHNR and CDR2 FQNEAQ (reference sequence). The sequence was collected from an older female donor with stage I lung adenocarcinoma. The sequencing used peripheral blood, collected before any cancer treatment. This chain links TRBV7-9 with TRBJ1-2; D is unresolved. The CDR3 loop is CASSLAEFTGYTF. The CDR3 DNA reads as TGTGCCAGCAGCTTAGCTGAGTTTACGGGCTACACCTTC.